These 15 T cell receptor beta chains originate from one sample sequenced in a study of human T cells and chemical hapten exposure. One entry per CDR3 protein results from TCRdb running MiXCR on the RACE reads. The repertoire holds around 100,000 distinct CDR3 sequences, with approximately 11% as singletons. Time point noted: patch test 1, 2 weeks after DPC sensitization. Treatment denoted: therapeutic diphenylcyclopropenone sensitization with weekly scalp DPC. The input for sequencing was whole blood, taken in connection with sensitization to the hapten diphenylcyclopropenone (DPC). These receptors came from a woman in her forties with alopecia areata. Some clones in this sample may be carry-over from other donors' samples.

This clonotype has more than one count but fewer than ten. The chain links TRBV20-1 to TRBJ2-5, with D hard to call. The V end lost 3 bases, the J end lost 6 bases, and 5 bases lay between the germline ends. The CDR3 extends over 10 amino acids. The germline V gene has CDR1 DFQATT and CDR2 SNEGSKA (reference sequence). CDR3 region: CSASRQTQYF. CDR3 nucleotide sequence: TGCAGTGCTAGTCGCCAGACCCAGTACTTC.

This clonotype was recorded many times. The gene calls are TRBV4-3 and TRBJ1-2; D possibly corresponds to TRBD1 (5 bases). Germline V CDR1 and CDR2: LGHNA, YSLEER. V was clipped by 0 bases and J by 2 bases, with 10 bases between them. The CDR3 has 15 amino acids. CDR3 loop: CASSQDWGVNYGYTF. DNA of the CDR3: TGCGCCAGCAGCCAAGATTGGGGGGTAAACTATGGCTACACCTTC.

The chain has TRBV7-2 and TRBJ2-7; maybe TRBD2 (7 bases). The CDR3 runs 14 residues. Germline loops: CDR1 SGHTA, CDR2 FQGNSA. V lost 5 bases, J lost 4 bases, and 15 bases lay in between. The CDR3 sequence: CASSTRGGEYEQYF. In DNA form, the CDR3 reads TGTGCCAGCAGCACGAGGGGGGGAGAATACGAGCAGTACTTC.

This clonotype was seen many times. This chain joins TRBV24-1 and TRBJ2-1; D unresolved. Trimming cost V 3 bases and J 2 bases, with 16 bases left between them. Germline assignment: CDR1 KGHDR and CDR2 SFDVKD. The CDR3 runs 17 residues. The CDR3 protein is CATSDVGGQAAYNEQFF. The CDR3 coding sequence is TGTGCCACCAGTGATGTCGGCGGCCAAGCTGCCTACAATGAGCAGTTCTTC.

Many counts were recorded for this clonotype. The chain carries TRBV19 and TRBJ2-7; D is perhaps TRBD2 (7 bases). The length of the CDR3 is 15 residues. The V and J ends lost 5 bases and 5 bases respectively, with 19 bases between them. CDR1 is LNHDA and CDR2 is SQIVND in the germline V gene (reference sequence). The CDR3 spells CASSPSAGAPHEQYF. DNA of the CDR3: TGTGCCAGTAGTCCCAGCGCGGGGGCGCCCCACGAGCAGTACTTC. Using reference TRBV19 and TRBJ2-7 for the parts outside the CDR3, the full variable domain is DGGITQSPKYLFRKEGQNVTLSCEQNLNHDAMYWYRQDPGQGLRLIYYSQIVNDFQKGDIAEGYSVSREKKESFPLTVTSAQKNPTAFYLCASSPSAGAPHEQYFGPGTRLTVT.

V and J are TRBV12-3 or TRBV12-4 and TRBJ2-1; D gene unclear. CDR3 length: 11 amino acids. The V and J ends lost 6 bases and 9 bases respectively, with 9 bases between them. CDR3: CASSVRGEQFF. CDR3 DNA sequence: TGTGCCAGCAGCGTCAGAGGTGAGCAGTTCTTC.

The sample holds a few counts of this clonotype. The gene calls are TRBV7-2 and TRBJ2-3; unclear D gene. Germline values: CDR1 SGHTA, CDR2 FQGNSA. The CDR3 contains 15 residues. The ends were cut back, 1 base at V and 6 bases at J, with 14 bases in the middle. The CDR3 sequence: CASSLEFRRRDTQYF. Here the CDR3 DNA reads TGTGCCAGCAGCTTAGAGTTTAGGCGGCGGGATACGCAGTATTTT.

A few counts support this clonotype. The chain uses TRBV4-3 and TRBJ2-7; D is tentatively TRBD1 or TRBD2 (5 bases each). CDR3 length equals 16 residues. The germline gives CDR1 LGHNA, CDR2 YSLEER. Trimming took off 1 base at V and 7 bases at J, with 20 bases between the two ends. The CDR3 DNA sequence: TGCGCCAGCAGCCAAGCGTTGGGGATGGGGACGGGGGAGCAGTACTTC. The encoded protein is CASSQALGMGTGEQYF.

The chain recombines TRBV20-1 with TRBJ1-4, with D unresolved. Germline-derived CDR1 and CDR2 are DFQATT and SNEGSKA (reference sequence). V lost 1 base and J 13 bases, leaving 10 bases between the germline ends. The CDR3 extends over 11 amino acids. CDR3 sequence: CSARVGSPLFF. For the CDR3, the DNA is TGCAGTGCTAGAGTGGGAAGTCCACTGTTTTTT.

In its sample, this clonotype was seen many times. This chain joins TRBV7-2 and TRBJ2-7; weak D call: TRBD2 (5 bases). There are 15 residues in the CDR3. Germline V lookup: CDR1 SGHTA, CDR2 FQGNSA. Between the trimmed V and J ends, which lost 5 bases and 2 bases, there was a span of 16 bases. The DNA for the CDR3 is TGTGCCAGCAGCCGCGACTACTTATCCACCTACGAGCAGTACTTC. Protein: CASSRDYLSTYEQYF.

This clonotype was seen a few times. The chain joins TRBV6-2 or TRBV6-3 to TRBJ1-2; TRBD1 matches at 10 bases. V shed 4 bases and J 5 bases; nucleotides not matched to a gene: 7. The CDR3 consists of 15 residues. Germline assignment: CDR1 MNHEY and CDR2 SVGEGT. The CDR3 DNA sequence: TGTGCCAGCAGTTCCCCGGACAGGGGGAGGTATGGCTACACCTTC. It encodes CASSSPDRGRYGYTF.

This clonotype was counted only a few times. The chain uses TRBV6-5 and TRBJ2-4; the match to TRBD2 covers 9 bases. Germline V gene lookup returns CDR1 MNHEY and CDR2 SVGAGI. Trimming cost V 0 bases and J 8 bases; bases outside gene matches: 8. CDR3 length: 16 amino acids. CDR3 residues: CASSYSLGSGRDIQYF. For the CDR3, the DNA is TGTGCCAGCAGTTACTCATTAGGTAGCGGGAGAGACATTCAGTACTTC.

A few counts support this clonotype. This rearrangement joins TRBV9 to TRBJ1-4, with unresolved D. The CDR3 length is 15 residues. Germline V gene lookup returns CDR1 SGDLS and CDR2 YYNGEE. Trimming took off 4 bases at V and 1 base at J, with 11 bases between the two ends. CDR3 protein: CASSLGSGTNEKLFF. As DNA, the CDR3 is TGTGCCAGCAGCCTCGGCTCTGGAACTAATGAAAAACTGTTTTTT.

This clonotype was counted at least ten times. The V and J genes are TRBV9 and TRBJ2-3; TRBD1 is a possible D gene (6 bases). This CDR3 is built from 16 residues. CDR1 and CDR2 (germline): SGDLS, YYNGEE. Trimming left V 0 bases short and J 5 bases short, with 16 bases between. The CDR3 is CASSVGGPGARDTQYF. In nucleotides, the CDR3 is TGTGCCAGCAGCGTAGGAGGGCCAGGGGCTCGAGATACGCAGTATTTT.

The chain combines TRBV6-5 with TRBJ2-7; TRBD1 agrees at 9 bases. Germline loops: CDR1 MNHEY, CDR2 SVGAGI. V lost 0 bases to trimming and J lost 1 base; unmatched junction nucleotides: 4. The CDR3 spans 16 residues. For the CDR3, the DNA is TGTGCCAGCAGTTACTCGACGGGACAGGGATCCTACGAGCAGTACTTC. It codes for CASSYSTGQGSYEQYF.